This T cell receptor (beta chain) was observed in a study of T cell responses to AZD1222 COVID-19 vaccine. Study-level results: Only five or six AZD1222 recipients were seropositive at baseline. Mapped onto spike, vaccine-associated CD4 TCRs spanned it and were dominant at 160-218 and 743-854. Clonal diversity may have been underestimated, and the donors were mostly white British, with more females than males.

Germline V gene data show CDR1 as SGHTA and CDR2 as FQGNSA. Trimming removed 2 bases from V and 2 bases from J, with 12 bases in between. This CDR3 contains 16 residues. On this clone itself: Its matching antigen is unknown.

Using immunoSEQ multiplex PCR, the repertoire was profiled, and TCRdb retains in-frame clones only, with some absent. Of some 120,000 clones in the sample, 80% to 90% are singletons; the top ten hold roughly 3.8%. The sample consisted of peripheral blood, taken on day 0 of MenACWY control vaccination. The rearrangement links TRBV7-2 to TRBJ2-2; D tentatively fits TRBD1 or TRBD2 (6 bases each). This clonotype was sampled from an adult in good health. This chain's CDR3 is CASSLFGGTNTGELFF. Here the CDR3 DNA reads TGTGCCAGCAGCTTATTCGGCGGGACAAACACCGGGGAGCTGTTTTTT.